These 20 T cell receptor beta chains share one sample of origin, sequenced in a study of blood T cells in healthy people across ages. PCR was performed a second time for about 6 to 12 cycles using a sample-barcoded 5' primer and a J-beta primer mix. TCRdb reprocessed the 5' RACE reads with MiXCR, giving one entry per CDR3 protein. The sample contains 1.5 million to 2 million distinct CDR3 sequences, 28% of which appear only once. Sequences were obtained from blood. Receptors originate from a young woman in good health.

The table lists this clonotype with many counts. The V gene is TRBV6-6, the J gene TRBJ2-7; the D is unclear. CDR1 is MNHNY and CDR2 is SVGAGI in the germline V gene (reference sequence). The V gene lost 7 bases and the J gene lost 6 bases, with 16 bases spanning the gap. This CDR3 spans 13 amino acids. CDR3 bases: TGTGCCAGCAAAACTCAAGATAGTGGCGAGCAGTACTTC. Its protein is CASKTQDSGEQYF.

The gene calls are TRBV6-2 or TRBV6-3 and TRBJ2-3; TRBD2 matches 14 bases. The germline gives CDR1 MNHEY, CDR2 SVGEGT. There are 18 residues in the CDR3. V trimming: 6 bases; J trimming: 6 bases; junction bases outside the gene matches: 14. CDR3 residues: CASSLLPGLAGDSDTQYF. In DNA, the CDR3 is TGTGCCAGCAGCCTATTACCGGGACTAGCGGGAGACTCGGATACGCAGTATTTT.

CDR3 residues: CASSLTLSEQYF. The CDR3, as DNA: TGTGCCAGCAGCCTTACTTTGAGCGAGCAGTACTTC. The chain carries TRBV6-6 and TRBJ2-7; D gene unclear. There are 12 residues in the CDR3. CDR1 is MNHNY, CDR2 SVGAGI, per germline (reference sequence). Trimming took off 6 bases at V and 6 bases at J, with 12 bases between the two ends.

This clonotype has a handful of counts. The chain combines TRBV6-6 with TRBJ1-1, with a possible D match to TRBD1 (5 bases). The CDR3 contains 12 residues. The germline gives CDR1 MNHNY, CDR2 SVGAGI (reference sequence). V was trimmed by 8 bases and J by 5 bases, leaving 12 bases between them. CDR3 sequence (DNA): TGTGCCAGCCATGCGGGGCGGACTGAAGCTTTCTTT. Protein product: CASHAGRTEAFF.

This clonotype was detected a few times. At one boundary the junction diverges from the germline segment, which might be a read error. This chain links TRBV7-2 with TRBJ2-1; D not certain. The CDR3 runs to 13 residues. Germline values: CDR1 SGHTA, CDR2 FQGNSA. CDR3 sequence (DNA): TGTGGCAGCAGCTCCCTTTCCGACAATGAGCAGTTCTTC. Amino acids: CGSSSLSDNEQFF.

The V call is TRBV7-6, the J call TRBJ2-1; maybe TRBD1 (5 bases). Germline CDR1 SGHVS, CDR2 FNYEAQ. The CDR3 spans 15 residues. The germline V and J ends were trimmed by 2 bases and 9 bases, with 17 bases remaining between them. DNA for the CDR3: TGTGCCAGCAGCTTAAACACCCTAGGGGTTGGTGAGCAGTTCTTC. Protein product: CASSLNTLGVGEQFF.

V gene TRBV3-1 combines with J gene TRBJ2-4; D unresolved. The V end lost 0 bases, the J end lost 15 bases, and 12 bases lay between the germline ends. The germline CDR1 and CDR2 sequences are LGHDT and YNNKEL (reference sequence). The CDR3 totals 12 residues. The CDR3: CASSQDVTERYF. The CDR3, as DNA: TGTGCCAGCAGCCAAGACGTAACCGAGCGGTACTTC.

The gene calls are TRBV14 and TRBJ2-1; D is perhaps TRBD2 (6 bases). V lost 1 base, J lost 10 bases, and 11 bases lay in between. Germline V gene lookup returns CDR1 SGHDN and CDR2 FVKESK. The CDR3 has 13 amino acids. In DNA, the CDR3 is TGTGCCAGCAGCCAAGGAAAGGACTACGAGCAGTTCTTC. It translates to CASSQGKDYEQFF.

The chain combines TRBV6-2 or TRBV6-3 with TRBJ2-1; 8 nucleotides align to TRBD1. With 6 bases clipped from V and 2 bases from J, the junction kept 6 bases outside the gene matches. Germline CDR1 reads MNHEY; CDR2 reads SVGEGT. The CDR3 loop spans 15 amino acids. In DNA, the CDR3 is TGTGCCAGCAGCCTACAGGGGGAAACCTACAATGAGCAGTTCTTC. Residues: CASSLQGETYNEQFF.

This clonotype was seen many times. J is TRBJ2-5 and V is TRBV6-5, with D possibly being TRBD2 (5 bases). This CDR3 is built from 14 residues. Per the germline V gene, CDR1 is MNHEY and CDR2 is SVGAGI. V lost 5 bases and J lost 2, with 12 bases in between. CDR3 sequence: CASSPLRGQETQYF. Written as DNA, the CDR3 is TGTGCCAGCAGTCCACTCCGGGGTCAAGAGACCCAGTACTTC.

This clonotype has more than one count but fewer than ten. The V gene is TRBV7-8, the J gene TRBJ2-1, with a possible D match to TRBD1 (6 bases). V was shortened by 2 bases and J by 1 base, with 15 bases between the two germline ends. The CDR3 runs to 17 residues. Germline V gives CDR1 SGHVS, CDR2 FQNEAQ. The CDR3 bases are TGTGCCAGCAGCTTAAAAGTTTACAGGGTGTCCTACAATGAGCAGTTCTTC. It encodes CASSLKVYRVSYNEQFF.

This clonotype was seen only once. This chain joins TRBV12-3 or TRBV12-4 and TRBJ1-3; D gene uncertain. This CDR3 comprises 15 residues. Trimming removed 7 bases at V and 1 base at J, with 14 bases between. The CDR3 region has the DNA TGTGCCAGCACTCCCTCAGCACAGTCTGGAAACACCATATATTTT. Amino acids: CASTPSAQSGNTIYF.

This clonotype was seen only a few times. This sequence joins TRBV12-3 or TRBV12-4 and TRBJ2-2; D perhaps matches TRBD2 (6 bases). V lost 2 bases, J lost 2 bases, and 12 bases lay in between. The CDR3 has 16 residues. The CDR3: CASSLWGDGNTGELFF. DNA of the CDR3: TGTGCCAGCAGTTTATGGGGGGACGGTAACACCGGGGAGCTGTTTTTT.

V usage is TRBV7-6 and J usage is TRBJ2-1; TRBD2 might be the D (5 bases). From germline, CDR1 is SGHVS and CDR2 FNYEAQ. The CDR3 consists of 14 residues. Between the trimmed V and J ends, which lost 4 bases and 13 bases, there was a span of 20 bases. CDR3 DNA: TGTGCCAGCAGCTCCCGGGCCGAGGGCGAGACCCAGTTCTTC. It yields the protein CASSSRAEGETQFF.

V and J are TRBV5-1 and TRBJ1-2; 7 bases align to TRBD1. Germline V gene lookup returns CDR1 SGHRS and CDR2 YFSETQ. The V and J ends lost 0 bases and 6 bases, in that order; junction bases with no gene match: 8. The CDR3 contains 15 residues. The CDR3 sequence: CASSLAGDSTDGYTF. The CDR3 region has the DNA TGCGCCAGCAGCTTGGCCGGGGACAGTACGGATGGCTACACCTTC.

This clonotype has only a few counts. The chain links TRBV27 to TRBJ1-5; TRBD1 matches 7 bases. The V gene end was trimmed by 6 bases and the J gene end by 4 bases; junction bases not matched to a gene: 9. Germline V lookup: CDR1 MNHEY, CDR2 SMNVEV (reference sequence). CDR3 length: 15 amino acids. CDR3 region: CASRKGQRVNQPQHF. The CDR3 DNA reads TGTGCCAGCAGAAAGGGACAGCGAGTTAATCAGCCCCAGCATTTT.

The chain is built from TRBV7-2 and TRBJ2-1; TRBD2 matches 8 bases. Trimming took 7 bases from V and 5 from J; bases not matched to a gene: 4. This CDR3 comprises 13 residues. CDR1 and CDR2 from the germline V gene are SGHTA and FQGNSA. The CDR3 nucleotides are TGTGCCAGCAATCGGCGGGAGGACAATGAGCAGTTCTTC. Protein product: CASNRREDNEQFF.

This clonotype was counted between two and nine times. This chain links TRBV11-2 with TRBJ2-3; no definite D call. Trimming took 1 base from V and 1 from J, leaving 12 bases between them. CDR3 length equals 16 residues. CDR1 and CDR2 from the germline V gene are SGHAT and FQNNGV. CDR3 DNA: TGTGCCAGCAGCTTAGTGAGTGGACCCCGCACAGATACGCAGTATTTT. It encodes CASSLVSGPRTDTQYF.

This clonotype occurred many times. This sequence joins TRBV4-1 and TRBJ2-5; TRBD2 matches 7 bases. V lost 6 bases and J lost 10; bases outside the gene matches: 8. Germline CDR1 MGHRA, CDR2 YSYEKL. The CDR3 loop spans 12 amino acids. The CDR3 sequence is CASSPLGGFQYF. Written as DNA, the CDR3 is TGCGCCAGCAGTCCTCTGGGAGGGTTCCAGTACTTC.

The rearrangement joins TRBV5-1 to TRBJ1-2; D gene uncertain. The CDR3 contains 14 residues. Germline CDR1 reads SGHRS; CDR2 reads YFSETQ. Trimming left V 0 bases short and J 3 bases short, with 9 bases between. CDR3 amino acids: CASSLGRVDYGYTF. As DNA, the CDR3 is TGCGCCAGCAGCTTGGGGCGGGTAGACTATGGCTACACCTTC.